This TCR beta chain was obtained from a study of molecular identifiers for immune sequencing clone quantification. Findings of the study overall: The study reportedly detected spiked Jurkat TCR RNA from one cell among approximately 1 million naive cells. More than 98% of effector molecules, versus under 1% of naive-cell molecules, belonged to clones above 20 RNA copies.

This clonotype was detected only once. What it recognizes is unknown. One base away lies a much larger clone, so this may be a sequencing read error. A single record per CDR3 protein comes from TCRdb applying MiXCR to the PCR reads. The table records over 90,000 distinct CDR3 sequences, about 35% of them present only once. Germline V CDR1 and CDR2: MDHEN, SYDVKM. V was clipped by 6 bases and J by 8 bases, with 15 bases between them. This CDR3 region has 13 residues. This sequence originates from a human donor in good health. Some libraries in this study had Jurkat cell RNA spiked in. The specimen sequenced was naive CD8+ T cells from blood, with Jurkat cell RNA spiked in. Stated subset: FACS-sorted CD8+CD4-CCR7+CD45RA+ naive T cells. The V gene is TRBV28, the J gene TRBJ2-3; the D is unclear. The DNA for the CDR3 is TGTGCCAGCAGCCCGGGTTCGCATGGTACGCAGTATTTT. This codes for CASSPGSHGTQYF.